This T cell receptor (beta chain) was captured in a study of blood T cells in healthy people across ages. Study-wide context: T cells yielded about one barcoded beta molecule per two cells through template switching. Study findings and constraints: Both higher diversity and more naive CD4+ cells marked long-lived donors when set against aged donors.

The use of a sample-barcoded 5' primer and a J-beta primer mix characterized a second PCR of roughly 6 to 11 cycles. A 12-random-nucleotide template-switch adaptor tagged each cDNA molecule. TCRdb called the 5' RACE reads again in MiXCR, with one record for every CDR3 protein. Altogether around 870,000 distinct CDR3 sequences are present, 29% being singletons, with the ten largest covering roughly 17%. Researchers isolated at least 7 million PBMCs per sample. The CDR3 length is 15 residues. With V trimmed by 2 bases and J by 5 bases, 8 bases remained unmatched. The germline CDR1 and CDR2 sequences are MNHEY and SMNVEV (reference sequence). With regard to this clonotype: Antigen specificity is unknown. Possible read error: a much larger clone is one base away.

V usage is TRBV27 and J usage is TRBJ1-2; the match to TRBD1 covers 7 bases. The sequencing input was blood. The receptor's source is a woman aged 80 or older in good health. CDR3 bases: TGTGCCAGCAGTTTAAGGCAGGGGGTCGTATATGGCTACACCTTC. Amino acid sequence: CASSLRQGVVYGYTF.